Below are 30 T cell receptor beta chains sequenced from a single sample in a study of cytomegalovirus exposure and HLA in healthy donors. PCR was performed using 60 Vbeta and 13 Jbeta primers. TCRdb keeps only in-frame clones here, not all; method: immunoSEQ multiplex PCR. Of some 120,000 clones in the sample, 80% to 85% were seen once. Sequenced input: PBMCs. The receptors stem from a human donor in good health.

V and J are TRBV29-1 and TRBJ2-5; 8 bases line up with TRBD1. The germline CDR1 and CDR2 sequences are SQVTM and ANQGSEA. This CDR3 region has 19 residues. After removal of 7 bases from V and 4 bases from J, the junction contained 26 bases not matched to a gene. CDR3 bases: TGCAGCGGCGCAGGGGGCAGCTACCGTACGGGCGATTATTCAGAGACCCAGTACTTC. As protein: CSGAGGSYRTGDYSETQYF.

The chain combines TRBV19 with TRBJ2-5; 8 bases agree with TRBD1. The CDR3 spans 14 residues. Germline CDR1 is LNHDA and CDR2 is SQIVND (reference sequence). After removal of 4 bases from V and 5 bases from J, the junction contained 6 bases not matched to a gene. The CDR3 loop is CASSNGQGRETQYF. The CDR3 bases are TGTGCCAGTAGTAATGGACAGGGTAGGGAGACCCAGTACTTC. Full variable domain (outside the CDR3, taken from reference TRBV19 and TRBJ2-5): DGGITQSPKYLFRKEGQNVTLSCEQNLNHDAMYWYRQDPGQGLRLIYYSQIVNDFQKGDIAEGYSVSREKKESFPLTVTSAQKNPTAFYLCASSNGQGRETQYFGPGTRLLVL.

There are a few counts of this clone. The chain carries TRBV5-6 and TRBJ2-6; D is perhaps TRBD2 (6 bases). The germline V gene encodes CDR1 SGHDT and CDR2 YYEEEE. Trimming removed 0 bases at V and 1 base at J, with 14 bases between. This CDR3 contains 18 residues. CDR3 sequence: CASSLVRGALSGANVLTF. In nucleotides, the CDR3 is TGTGCCAGCAGCTTGGTTCGCGGGGCCCTGTCTGGGGCCAACGTCCTGACTTTC.

This rearrangement joins TRBV28 to TRBJ1-2; D is perhaps TRBD1 (5 bases). The CDR3 length is 15 residues. The germline gives CDR1 MDHEN, CDR2 SYDVKM. Between the trimmed V and J ends, which lost 1 base and 4 bases, there was a span of 13 bases. The CDR3 DNA is TGTGCCAGCAGTTTATCAGGGCCCATCCCCTATGGCTACACCTTC. Translating gives CASSLSGPIPYGYTF.

This chain joins TRBV28 and TRBJ2-3; perhaps TRBD1 as D (5 bases). The CDR3 is 15 residues long. Germline assignment: CDR1 MDHEN and CDR2 SYDVKM. With 4 bases removed from V and 2 bases from J, the gap between germline ends came to 13 bases. CDR3 in DNA: TGTGCCAGCAGTTCATGGGCAGGGAACACAGATACGCAGTATTTT. The encoded protein is CASSSWAGNTDTQYF.

The chain employs TRBV7-6 and TRBJ2-1; 8 bases map to TRBD2. This CDR3 contains 19 residues. Trimming took 2 bases from V and 0 from J; bases not matched to a gene: 12. Germline CDR1 and CDR2: SGHVS and FNYEAQ. CDR3 nucleotide sequence: TGTGCCAGCAGCTTAAGAGGCGGGGGGCCCGGAAGCTCCTACAATGAGCAGTTCTTC. Encoded protein: CASSLRGGGPGSSYNEQFF. Full variable domain (outside the CDR3, taken from reference TRBV7-6 and TRBJ2-1): GAGVSQSPRYKVTKRGQDVALRCDPISGHVSLYWYRQALGQGPEFLTYFNYEAQQDKSGLPNDRFSAERPEGSISTLTIQRTEQRDSAMYRCASSLRGGGPGSSYNEQFFGPGTRLTVL.

This chain joins TRBV5-1 and TRBJ1-1; 8 nucleotides line up with TRBD1. Per germline, CDR1 SGHRS and CDR2 YFSETQ. With V trimmed by 0 bases and J by 4 bases, 8 bases remained unmatched. This CDR3 spans 16 amino acids. CDR3 sequence (DNA): TGCGCCAGCAGCTTGGCGACAGGGGCTAGGGGCACTGAAGCTTTCTTT. Translation gives CASSLATGARGTEAFF.

The rearrangement links TRBV10-3 to TRBJ2-3; 9 nucleotides agree with TRBD1. The ends lost 10 bases at V and 1 base at J; junction bases unmatched: 6. Germline CDR1 reads ENHRY; CDR2 reads SYGVKD. This CDR3 has 14 amino acids. The CDR3 spells CASSGTGRTDTQYF. CDR3 DNA sequence: TGTGCCAGCTCCGGGACAGGGCGCACAGATACGCAGTATTTT.

This clone appeared a few times. This chain joins TRBV10-3 and TRBJ2-2, with 9 bases fitting TRBD1. Germline V lookup: CDR1 ENHRY, CDR2 SYGVKD. The CDR3 length is 14 residues. V lost 4 bases, J lost 6 bases, and 3 bases stayed unmatched. CDR3 in DNA: TGTGCCATCAGTGGGGACAGGGCAGCCGGGGAGCTGTTTTTT. This translates into CAISGDRAAGELFF.

The genes are TRBV5-1 and TRBJ1-3; D is possibly TRBD1 (5 bases). Trimming removed 3 bases at V and 0 bases at J, with 10 bases between. Germline V gives CDR1 SGHRS, CDR2 YFSETQ. CDR3 length equals 15 residues. The CDR3 DNA sequence: TGCGCCAGCAGCTCACAGGCAAGCTCTGGAAACACCATATATTTT. As protein: CASSSQASSGNTIYF.

The genes are TRBV27 and TRBJ2-2; 7 nucleotides match TRBD2. Germline-derived CDR1 and CDR2 are MNHEY and SMNVEV (reference sequence). The CDR3 consists of 15 residues. V shed 3 bases, J shed 1 base, and the junction held 2 bases outside the gene matches. CDR3 amino acids: CASSFVAGNTGELFF. The CDR3 DNA reads as TGTGCCAGCAGTTTTGTAGCGGGGAACACCGGGGAGCTGTTTTTT.

With respect to this clone: This sample also contains other DNA sequences that code for the same CDR3. The chain links TRBV18 to TRBJ2-1, with 10 bases lining up with TRBD1. V shed 3 bases, J shed 4 bases, and the junction held 0 bases outside the gene matches. Germline assignment: CDR1 KGHSH and CDR2 LQKENI. The CDR3 extends over 14 amino acids. As DNA, the CDR3 is TGTGCCAGCTCACCGGGACAGGGGTACAATGAGCAGTTCTTC. Its translation is CASSPGQGYNEQFF.

This clone came up once. This rearrangement joins TRBV2 to TRBJ1-2; 10 bases are a match to TRBD1. The ends lost 6 bases at V and 4 bases at J; junction bases unmatched: 14. Per the germline V gene, CDR1 is SNHLY and CDR2 is FYNNEI. The CDR3 length is 17 residues. The CDR3 region has the DNA TGTGCCAGCAGCCAAAGACGTGGACAGGGGGGGATCTATGGCTACACCTTC. It translates to CASSQRRGQGGIYGYTF.

The genes are TRBV19 and TRBJ1-1, with 7 bases lining up with TRBD1. The CDR3 covers 15 residues. The V and J ends lost 3 bases and 6 bases, in that order; junction bases with no gene match: 10. Germline-derived CDR1 and CDR2 are LNHDA and SQIVND (reference sequence). The DNA for the CDR3 is TGTGCCAGTAGTATTCTTACAAACAGGGGCGCTGAAGCTTTCTTT. It yields the protein CASSILTNRGAEAFF.

This chain connects TRBV6-6 to TRBJ2-3, with 7 bases matching TRBD1. The germline CDR1 and CDR2 sequences are MNHNY and SVGAGI (reference sequence). V dropped 6 bases and J dropped 4; count of bases not matched to a gene: 4. This CDR3 is built from 13 residues. The CDR3 reads CASRTGFADTQYF. As DNA, the CDR3 is TGTGCCAGCAGGACAGGGTTCGCAGATACGCAGTATTTT.

The chain joins TRBV15 to TRBJ1-1; D unclear. CDR1 is LNHNV and CDR2 is YYDKDF in the germline V gene (reference sequence). The CDR3 extends over 13 amino acids. With 5 bases removed from V and 1 base from J, the gap between germline ends came to 8 bases. The CDR3 spells CATSGYRNTEAFF. CDR3 DNA sequence: TGTGCCACCAGCGGATACAGGAACACTGAAGCTTTCTTT.

This clone appeared a few times. The chain has TRBV6-1 and TRBJ1-5; D gene uncertain. The CDR3 runs to 16 residues. V was shortened by 3 bases and J by 0 bases, with 12 bases between the two germline ends. The germline CDR1 and CDR2 sequences are MNHNS and SASEGT. The CDR3, as DNA: TGTGCCAGCAGTGAGGCCCCTTACTATAGCAATCAGCCCCAGCATTTT. It translates to CASSEAPYYSNQPQHF.

With regard to this clone: This sample also contains other DNA sequences that code for the same CDR3. The chain recombines TRBV6-1 with TRBJ1-2; 11 bases are shared with TRBD1. The CDR3 is 13 residues long. After removal of 3 bases from V and 8 bases from J, the junction contained 2 bases not matched to a gene. The germline CDR1 and CDR2 sequences are MNHNS and SASEGT. The CDR3 sequence: CASSDRDRGGYTF. The CDR3 region has the DNA TGTGCCAGCAGTGACCGGGACAGGGGGGGCTACACCTTC.

This chain links TRBV4-1 with TRBJ2-7; 8 bases are a match to TRBD1. This CDR3 contains 15 residues. Germline CDR1 is MGHRA and CDR2 is YSYEKL. J was trimmed by 4 bases and V by 0 bases; bases with no gene match: 5. The CDR3 region is CASSQETGVWYEQYF. CDR3 DNA: TGCGCCAGCAGCCAAGAGACAGGGGTTTGGTACGAGCAGTACTTC.

V gene TRBV28 combines with J gene TRBJ2-1; 7 bases match TRBD2. V was clipped by 3 bases and J by 3 bases; unmatched bases: 8. Germline lookup yields CDR1 MDHEN and CDR2 SYDVKM. CDR3 length equals 16 residues. The CDR3 nucleotides read TGTGCCAGCAGTTTTGGAACCGGGGGGTTCTACAATGAGCAGTTCTTC. Its protein is CASSFGTGGFYNEQFF.

CDR3 sequence: CASSSPAWAGLNSPLHF. CDR3 nucleotides: TGTGCCAGCAGCTCGCCCGCATGGGCAGGGCTCAATTCACCCCTCCACTTT. The chain joins TRBV5-8 to TRBJ1-6; D may be TRBD1 (5 bases). The V gene's germline CDR1 is SGHTS and CDR2 YDEGEE. The V end was cut by 3 bases, the J end by 7 bases, with 20 bases between. The length of the CDR3 is 17 residues.

This clone was counted once. V and J are TRBV7-6 and TRBJ2-3; 7 bases are a match to TRBD2. Looked up from germline, CDR1 is SGHVS and CDR2 is FNYEAQ. CDR3 length equals 14 residues. V dropped 2 bases and J dropped 6; count of bases not matched to a gene: 5. The CDR3 nucleotides are TGTGCCAGCAGCTTACCTCAAGCGGGGGATACGCAGTATTTT. This gives the protein CASSLPQAGDTQYF.

This chain uses TRBV14 with TRBJ1-6; 8 bases map to TRBD1. The CDR3 sequence is 15 residues long. Trimming took 3 bases from V and 7 from J; bases not matched to a gene: 5. Germline V gives CDR1 SGHDN, CDR2 FVKESK. Written as DNA, the CDR3 is TGTGCCAGCAGCCATCCCAGGGGGCTCAATTCACCCCTCCACTTT. This translates into CASSHPRGLNSPLHF.

The count of this clone is one. The CDR3 carries no conserved terminal phenylalanine or tryptophan, so it likely arises from a read error. The DNA is omitted, as the CDR3 cannot be located on it reliably, and the CDR3 follows TCRdb's listing. This chain links TRBV11-2 with TRBJ1-2. CDR1 is SGHAT, CDR2 FQNNGV, per germline. The CDR3 contains 9 residues when both ends are counted. The CDR3 region is CASSFEAFY.

This clone was detected a few times. This rearrangement joins TRBV5-6 to TRBJ2-5, with D hard to call. Trimming removed 3 bases at V and 2 bases at J, with 8 bases between. From germline, CDR1 is SGHDT and CDR2 YYEEEE. The CDR3 extends over 13 amino acids. The CDR3 region is CASSSHPQETQYF. In nucleotides, the CDR3 is TGTGCCAGCAGCTCACACCCACAAGAGACCCAGTACTTC.

The CDR3 sequence is CASSQSGQGAWNEQFF. CDR3 DNA sequence: TGTGCCAGCAGCCAATCGGGACAGGGGGCTTGGAATGAGCAGTTCTTC. The rearrangement uses TRBV4-2 and TRBJ2-1, with 12 bases aligning to TRBD1. This CDR3 contains 16 residues. The germline CDR1 and CDR2 sequences are LGHNA and YNFKEQ. V trimming: 2 bases; J trimming: 7 bases; junction bases outside the gene matches: 6.

The chain couples TRBV2 to TRBJ1-1; 7 bases are shared with TRBD1. The J segment lost 13 bases and the V segment lost 6 bases, leaving 8 bases of the junction unmatched. The germline V gene has CDR1 SNHLY and CDR2 FYNNEI. The CDR3 covers 11 residues. This chain's CDR3 is CASRLTGQGFF. The CDR3 coding sequence is TGTGCCAGCAGGCTGACAGGGCAAGGTTTCTTT.

The CDR3 coding sequence is TGTGCCACCAGCAGAGATCCCGGACAGTCCTACGAGCAGTACTTC. Its protein is CATSRDPGQSYEQYF. This sequence joins TRBV15 and TRBJ2-5, with D maybe TRBD1 (6 bases). The end of the DNA fits TRBJ2-7 better, so the J call may be wrong. The CDR3 is 15 residues long. Looked up from germline, CDR1 is LNHNV and CDR2 is YYDKDF (reference sequence).

This clone came up a few times. CDR3 sequence: CASSTAGGTEAFF. The CDR3 nucleotides are TGTGCCAGCAGCACCGCAGGGGGCACTGAAGCTTTCTTT. V is TRBV7-9 and J is TRBJ1-1, with 7 bases lining up with TRBD1. Germline V gene sequence: CDR1 SEHNR, CDR2 FQNEAQ (reference sequence). The trim removed 5 bases at V and 4 bases at J, leaving 4 bases unmatched. The length of the CDR3 is 13 residues.

This rearrangement joins TRBV11-2 to TRBJ2-1; D possibly corresponds to TRBD1 (6 bases). V gave up 2 bases and J gave up 5 bases, with 7 bases separating them. This CDR3 region has 13 residues. Germline V gene sequence: CDR1 SGHAT, CDR2 FQNNGV. CDR3 nucleotides: TGTGCCAGCAGCTTAACAGGGAACAATGAGCAGTTCTTC. Residues: CASSLTGNNEQFF.